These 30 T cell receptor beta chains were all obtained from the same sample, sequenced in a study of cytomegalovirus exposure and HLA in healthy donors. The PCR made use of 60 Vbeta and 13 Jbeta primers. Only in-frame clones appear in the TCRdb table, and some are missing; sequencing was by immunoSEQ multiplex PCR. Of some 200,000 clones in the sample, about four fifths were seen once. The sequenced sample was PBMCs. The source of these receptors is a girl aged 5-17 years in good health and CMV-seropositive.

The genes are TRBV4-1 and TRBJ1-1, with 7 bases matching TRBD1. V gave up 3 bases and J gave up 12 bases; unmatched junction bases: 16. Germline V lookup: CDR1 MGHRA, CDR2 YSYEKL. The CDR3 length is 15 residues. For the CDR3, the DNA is TGCGCCAGCAGCCACGCCACGGGGACAGCCCCGGTATCTTTCTTT. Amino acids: CASSHATGTAPVSFF.

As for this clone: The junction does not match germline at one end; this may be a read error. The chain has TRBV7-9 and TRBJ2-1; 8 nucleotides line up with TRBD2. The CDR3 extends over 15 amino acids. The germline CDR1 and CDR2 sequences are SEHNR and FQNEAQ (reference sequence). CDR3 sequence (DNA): TGTTCCAGCAGCTTAGTGGGTAGCGGGGACAATGAGCAGTTCTTC. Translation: CSSSLVGSGDNEQFF.

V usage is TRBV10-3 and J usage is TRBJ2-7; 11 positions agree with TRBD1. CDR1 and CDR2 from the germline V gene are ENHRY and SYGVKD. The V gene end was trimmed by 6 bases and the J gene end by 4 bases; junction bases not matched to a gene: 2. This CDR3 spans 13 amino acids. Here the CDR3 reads CAISRDRGYEQYF. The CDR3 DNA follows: TGTGCCATCAGCCGGGACAGGGGGTACGAGCAGTACTTC.

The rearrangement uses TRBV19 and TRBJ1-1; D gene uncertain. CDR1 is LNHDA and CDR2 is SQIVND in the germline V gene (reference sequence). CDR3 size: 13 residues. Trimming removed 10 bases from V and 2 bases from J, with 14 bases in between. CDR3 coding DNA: TGTGCCACTGCGTCCCTTATCAACACTGAAGCTTTCTTT. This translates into CATASLINTEAFF.

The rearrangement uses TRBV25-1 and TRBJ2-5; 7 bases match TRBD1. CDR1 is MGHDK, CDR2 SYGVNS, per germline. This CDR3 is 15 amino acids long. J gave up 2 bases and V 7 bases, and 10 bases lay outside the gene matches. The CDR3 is CASTAPYRGQETQYF. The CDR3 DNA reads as TGTGCCAGCACCGCCCCTTACAGGGGACAAGAGACCCAGTACTTC.

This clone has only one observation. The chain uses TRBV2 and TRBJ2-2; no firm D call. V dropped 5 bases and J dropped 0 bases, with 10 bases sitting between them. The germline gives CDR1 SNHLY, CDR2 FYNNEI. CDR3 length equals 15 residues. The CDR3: CASSSGFANTGELFF. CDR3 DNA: TGTGCCAGCAGTTCAGGATTCGCGAACACCGGGGAGCTGTTTTTT.

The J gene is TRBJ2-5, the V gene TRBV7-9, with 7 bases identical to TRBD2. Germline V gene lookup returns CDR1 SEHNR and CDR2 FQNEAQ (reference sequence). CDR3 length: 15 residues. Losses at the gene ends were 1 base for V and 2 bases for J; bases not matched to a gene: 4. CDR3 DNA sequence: TGTGCCAGCAGCTTAGTGGTGGGGGGGCAAGAGACCCAGTACTTC. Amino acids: CASSLVVGGQETQYF.

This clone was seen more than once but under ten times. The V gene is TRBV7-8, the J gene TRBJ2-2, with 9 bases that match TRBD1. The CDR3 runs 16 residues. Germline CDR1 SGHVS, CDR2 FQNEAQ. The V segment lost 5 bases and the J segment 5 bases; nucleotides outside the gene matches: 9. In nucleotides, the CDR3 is TGTGCCAGCAGCCGTGTACAGGGGGCTTGGACCGGGGAGCTGTTTTTT. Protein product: CASSRVQGAWTGELFF.

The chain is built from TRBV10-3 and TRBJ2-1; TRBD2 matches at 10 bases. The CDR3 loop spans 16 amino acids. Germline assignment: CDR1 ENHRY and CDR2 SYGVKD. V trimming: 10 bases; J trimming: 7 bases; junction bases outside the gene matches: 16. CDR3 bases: TGTGCCAGCGCCGCCCCGGGACTAGCGAAACGGAATGAGCAGTTCTTC. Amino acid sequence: CASAAPGLAKRNEQFF.

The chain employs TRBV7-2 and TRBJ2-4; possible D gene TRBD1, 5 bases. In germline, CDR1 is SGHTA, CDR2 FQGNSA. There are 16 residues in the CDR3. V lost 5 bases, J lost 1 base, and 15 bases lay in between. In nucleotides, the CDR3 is TGTGCCAGCAGCACCCATATTTCAGGGGCCAAAAACATTCAGTACTTC. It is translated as CASSTHISGAKNIQYF.

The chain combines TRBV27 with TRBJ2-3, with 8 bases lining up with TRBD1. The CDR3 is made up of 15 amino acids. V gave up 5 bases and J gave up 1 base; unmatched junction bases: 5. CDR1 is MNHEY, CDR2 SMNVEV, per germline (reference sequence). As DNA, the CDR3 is TGTGCCAGCAGTAACTGGACAGGGCGCACAGATACGCAGTATTTT. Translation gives CASSNWTGRTDTQYF.

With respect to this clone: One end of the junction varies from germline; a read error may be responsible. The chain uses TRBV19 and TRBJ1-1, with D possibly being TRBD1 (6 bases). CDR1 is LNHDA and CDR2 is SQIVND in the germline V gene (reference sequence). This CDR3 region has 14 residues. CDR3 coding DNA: TGTGCCAGTAGTGTATCCAGGGACACTCCCGATCCGCTCTTT. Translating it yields CASSVSRDTPDPLF.

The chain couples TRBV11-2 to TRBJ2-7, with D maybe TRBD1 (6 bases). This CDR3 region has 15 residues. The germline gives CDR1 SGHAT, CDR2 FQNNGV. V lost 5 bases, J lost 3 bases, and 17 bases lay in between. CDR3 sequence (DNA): TGTGCCAGCAGCCTGACAGGCCTCGGGGTCTACGAGCAGTACTTC. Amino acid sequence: CASSLTGLGVYEQYF.

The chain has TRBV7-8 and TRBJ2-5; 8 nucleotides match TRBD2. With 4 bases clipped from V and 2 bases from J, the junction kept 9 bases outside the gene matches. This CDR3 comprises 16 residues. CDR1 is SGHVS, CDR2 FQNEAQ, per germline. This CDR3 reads CASSSSWGLDQETQYF. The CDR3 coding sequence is TGTGCCAGCAGCTCAAGCTGGGGACTAGATCAAGAGACCCAGTACTTC.

The CDR3 nucleotides are TGTGCCTGGTGGCCCCAACGACAGGGTACTGAAGCTTTCTTT. Protein sequence: CAWWPQRQGTEAFF. The chain combines TRBV30 with TRBJ1-1; 7 bases are a match to TRBD1. From germline, CDR1 is GTSNPN and CDR2 SVGIG (reference sequence). This CDR3 comprises 14 residues. V shed 5 bases and J 5 bases; nucleotides not matched to a gene: 11.

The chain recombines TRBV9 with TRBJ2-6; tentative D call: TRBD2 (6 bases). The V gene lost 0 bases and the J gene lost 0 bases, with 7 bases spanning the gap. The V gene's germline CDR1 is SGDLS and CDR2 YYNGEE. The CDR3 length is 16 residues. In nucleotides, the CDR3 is TGTGCCAGCAGCGTAGGGCGGGACTCTGGGGCCAACGTCCTGACTTTC. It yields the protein CASSVGRDSGANVLTF.

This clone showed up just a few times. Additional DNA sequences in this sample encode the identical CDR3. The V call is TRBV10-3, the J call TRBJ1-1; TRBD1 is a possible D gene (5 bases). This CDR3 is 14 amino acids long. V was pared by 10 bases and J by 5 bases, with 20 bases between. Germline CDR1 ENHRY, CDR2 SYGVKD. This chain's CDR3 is CAKLGDAGGTEAFF. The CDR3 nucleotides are TGTGCCAAACTTGGGGACGCGGGGGGTACTGAAGCTTTCTTT.

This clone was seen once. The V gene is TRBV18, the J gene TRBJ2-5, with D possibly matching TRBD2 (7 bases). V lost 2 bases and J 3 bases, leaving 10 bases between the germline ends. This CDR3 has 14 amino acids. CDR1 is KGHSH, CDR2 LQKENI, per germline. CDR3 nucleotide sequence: TGTGCCAGCTCACCAAGGGGGGGCGAAGAGACCCAGTACTTC. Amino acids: CASSPRGGEETQYF.

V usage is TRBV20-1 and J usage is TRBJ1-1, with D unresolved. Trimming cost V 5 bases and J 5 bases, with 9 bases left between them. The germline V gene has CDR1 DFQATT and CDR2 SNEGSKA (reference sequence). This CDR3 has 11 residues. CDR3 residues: CSAPHRTEAFF. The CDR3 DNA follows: TGCAGTGCTCCCCACAGAACTGAAGCTTTCTTT.

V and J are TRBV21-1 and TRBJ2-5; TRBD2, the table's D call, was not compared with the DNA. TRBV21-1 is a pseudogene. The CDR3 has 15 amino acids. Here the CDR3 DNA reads TGTGCCAGCAGCACCTCCGGGGGGGCTCGGGAGACCCAGTACTTC. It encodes CASSTSGGARETQYF.

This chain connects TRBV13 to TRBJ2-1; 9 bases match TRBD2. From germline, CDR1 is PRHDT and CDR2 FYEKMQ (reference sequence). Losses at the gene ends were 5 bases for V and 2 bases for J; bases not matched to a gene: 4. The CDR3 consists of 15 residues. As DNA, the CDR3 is TGTGCCAGCAGCCGCGGGGGGGCTACCTACAATGAGCAGTTCTTC. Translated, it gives CASSRGGATYNEQFF. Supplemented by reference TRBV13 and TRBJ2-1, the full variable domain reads AAGVIQSPRHLIKEKRETATLKCYPIPRHDTVYWYQQGPGQDPQFLISFYEKMQSDKGSIPDRFSAQQFSDYHSELNMSSLELGDSALYFCASSRGGATYNEQFFGPGTRLTVL.

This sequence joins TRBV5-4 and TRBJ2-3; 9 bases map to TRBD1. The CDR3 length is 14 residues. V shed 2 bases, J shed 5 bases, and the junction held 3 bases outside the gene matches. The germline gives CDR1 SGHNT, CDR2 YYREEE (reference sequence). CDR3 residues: CASSFTGGEDTQYF. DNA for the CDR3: TGTGCCAGCAGCTTTACAGGGGGCGAAGATACGCAGTATTTT.

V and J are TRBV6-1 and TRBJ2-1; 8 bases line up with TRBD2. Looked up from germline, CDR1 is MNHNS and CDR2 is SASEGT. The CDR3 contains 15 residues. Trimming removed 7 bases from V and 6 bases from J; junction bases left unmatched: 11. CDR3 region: CASKEGLVATNEQFF. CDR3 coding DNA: TGTGCCAGCAAGGAGGGACTAGTAGCAACCAATGAGCAGTTCTTC.

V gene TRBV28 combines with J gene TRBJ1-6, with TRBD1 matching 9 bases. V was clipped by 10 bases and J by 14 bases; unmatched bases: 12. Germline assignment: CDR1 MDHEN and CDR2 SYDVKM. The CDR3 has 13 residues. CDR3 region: CATRDRVSSTLHF. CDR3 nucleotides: TGTGCCACCCGGGACAGGGTATCTAGCACCCTCCACTTT.

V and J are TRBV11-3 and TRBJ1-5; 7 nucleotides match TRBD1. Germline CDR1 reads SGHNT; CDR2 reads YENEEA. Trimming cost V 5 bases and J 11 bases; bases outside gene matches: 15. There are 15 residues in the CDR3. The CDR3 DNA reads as TGTGCCAGCAGCCTAGCGACAGGGCACCGTCGGACCCAGCATTTT. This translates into CASSLATGHRRTQHF.

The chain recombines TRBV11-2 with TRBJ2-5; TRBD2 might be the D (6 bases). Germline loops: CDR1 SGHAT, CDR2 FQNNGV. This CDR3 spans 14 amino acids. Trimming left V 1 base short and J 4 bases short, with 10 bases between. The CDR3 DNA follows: TGTGCCAGCAGCTTAGTAGGAGGGGTAGAGACCCAGTACTTC. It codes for CASSLVGGVETQYF.

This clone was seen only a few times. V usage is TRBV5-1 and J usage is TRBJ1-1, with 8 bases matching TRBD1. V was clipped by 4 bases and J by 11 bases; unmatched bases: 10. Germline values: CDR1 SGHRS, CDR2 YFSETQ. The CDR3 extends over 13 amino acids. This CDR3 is CASSPGTGEWAFF. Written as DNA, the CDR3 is TGCGCCAGCAGCCCCGGGACAGGCGAGTGGGCTTTCTTT.

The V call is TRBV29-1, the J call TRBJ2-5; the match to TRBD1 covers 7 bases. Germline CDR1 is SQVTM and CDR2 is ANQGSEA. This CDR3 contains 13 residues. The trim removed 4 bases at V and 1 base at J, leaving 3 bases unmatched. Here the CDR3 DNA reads TGCAGCGTTGTGTGGGACAGCCAAGAGACCCAGTACTTC. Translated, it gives CSVVWDSQETQYF.

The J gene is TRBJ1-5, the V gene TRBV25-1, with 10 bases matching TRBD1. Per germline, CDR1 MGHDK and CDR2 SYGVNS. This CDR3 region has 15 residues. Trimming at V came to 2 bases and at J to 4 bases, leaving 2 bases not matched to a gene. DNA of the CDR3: TGTGCCAGCAGTGAAGGGGACAGGGGTAATCAGCCCCAGCATTTT. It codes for CASSEGDRGNQPQHF.

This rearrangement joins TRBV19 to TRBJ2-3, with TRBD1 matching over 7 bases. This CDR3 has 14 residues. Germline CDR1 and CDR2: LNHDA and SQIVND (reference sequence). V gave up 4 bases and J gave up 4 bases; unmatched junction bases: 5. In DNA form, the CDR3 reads TGTGCCAGTAGTACCAGGGGGTCCGCAGATACGCAGTATTTT. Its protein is CASSTRGSADTQYF.